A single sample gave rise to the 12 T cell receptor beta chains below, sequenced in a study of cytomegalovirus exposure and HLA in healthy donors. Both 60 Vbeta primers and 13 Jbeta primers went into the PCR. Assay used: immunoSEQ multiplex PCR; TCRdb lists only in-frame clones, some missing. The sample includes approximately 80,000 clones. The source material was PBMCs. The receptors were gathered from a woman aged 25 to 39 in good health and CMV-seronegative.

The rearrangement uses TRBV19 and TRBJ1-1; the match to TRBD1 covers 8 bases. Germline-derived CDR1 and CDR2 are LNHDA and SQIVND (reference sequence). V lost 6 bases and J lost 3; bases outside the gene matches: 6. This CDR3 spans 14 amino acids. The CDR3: CASSRTGRDTEAFF. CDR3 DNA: TGTGCCAGTAGCCGGACAGGGAGGGACACTGAAGCTTTCTTT.

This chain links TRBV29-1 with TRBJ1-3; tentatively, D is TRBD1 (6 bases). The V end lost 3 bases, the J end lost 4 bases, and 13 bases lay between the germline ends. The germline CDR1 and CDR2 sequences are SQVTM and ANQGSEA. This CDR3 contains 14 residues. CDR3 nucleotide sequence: TGCAGCGTTGAGGATTCGGACAGAGGAAACACCATATATTTT. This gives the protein CSVEDSDRGNTIYF.

The CDR3 sequence is CASSLAGRDPQHF. The CDR3 nucleotides read TGTGCCAGCAGCTTGGCGGGGAGGGATCCCCAGCATTTT. This sequence joins TRBV5-6 and TRBJ1-5; D unclear. Germline V gene sequence: CDR1 SGHDT, CDR2 YYEEEE. The CDR3 extends over 13 amino acids. Trimming removed 0 bases from V and 10 bases from J, with 11 bases in between.

The CDR3 here is CASSQAGQGLGQFF. CDR3 coding DNA: TGCGCCAGCAGCCAAGCCGGACAGGGGCTCGGGCAGTTCTTC. The V gene is TRBV4-1, the J gene TRBJ2-1; 9 bases are a match to TRBD1. This CDR3 comprises 14 residues. J gave up 12 bases and V 1 base, and 7 bases lay outside the gene matches. Germline V gene data show CDR1 as MGHRA and CDR2 as YSYEKL.

The CDR3 loop is CASSLGVLQDYYEQYF. CDR3 nucleotide sequence: TGCGCCAGCAGCTTGGGAGTCTTACAAGACTACTACGAGCAGTACTTC. The chain links TRBV5-1 to TRBJ2-7, with TRBD2 as a possible D gene (5 bases). This CDR3 has 16 residues. Germline V gene lookup returns CDR1 SGHRS and CDR2 YFSETQ. Trimming took off 0 bases at V and 3 bases at J, with 16 bases between the two ends. The whole variable domain, filled in from reference TRBV5-1 and TRBJ2-7, reads KAGVTQTPRYLIKTRGQQVTLSCSPISGHRSVSWYQQTPGQGLQFLFEYFSETQRNKGNFPGRFSGRQFSNSRSEMNVSTLELGDSALYLCASSLGVLQDYYEQYFGPGTRLTVT.

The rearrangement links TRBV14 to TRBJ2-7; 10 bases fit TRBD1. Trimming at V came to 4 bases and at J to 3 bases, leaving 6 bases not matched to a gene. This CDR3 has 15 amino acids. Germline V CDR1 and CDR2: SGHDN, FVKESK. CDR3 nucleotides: TGTGCCAGCAGCCGGGGACAGGGGTCTCTCTACGAGCAGTACTTC. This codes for CASSRGQGSLYEQYF.

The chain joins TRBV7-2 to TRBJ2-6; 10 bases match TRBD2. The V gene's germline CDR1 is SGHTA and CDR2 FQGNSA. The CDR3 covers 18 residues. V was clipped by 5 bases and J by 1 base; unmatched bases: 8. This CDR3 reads CASSLRLAGLSGANVLTF. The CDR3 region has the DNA TGTGCCAGCAGCCTTCGACTAGCGGGTTTATCTGGGGCCAACGTCCTGACTTTC.

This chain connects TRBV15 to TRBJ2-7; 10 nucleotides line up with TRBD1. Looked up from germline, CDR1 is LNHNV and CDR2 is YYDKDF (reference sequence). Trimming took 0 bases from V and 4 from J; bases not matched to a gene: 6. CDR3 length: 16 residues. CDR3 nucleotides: TGTGCCACCAGCAGAGAAAAACCGGGACAGGGGTACGAGCAGTACTTC. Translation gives CATSREKPGQGYEQYF.

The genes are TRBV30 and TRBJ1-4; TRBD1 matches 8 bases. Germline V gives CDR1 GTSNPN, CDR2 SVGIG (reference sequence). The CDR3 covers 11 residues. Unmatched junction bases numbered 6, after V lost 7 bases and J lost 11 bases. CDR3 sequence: CALSQGGKLFF. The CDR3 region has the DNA TGTGCCTTATCACAGGGGGGGAAACTGTTTTTT.

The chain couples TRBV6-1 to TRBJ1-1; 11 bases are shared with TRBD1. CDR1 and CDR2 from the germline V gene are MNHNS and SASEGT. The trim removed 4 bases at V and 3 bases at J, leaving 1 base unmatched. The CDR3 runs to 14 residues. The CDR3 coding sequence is TGTGCCAGCAGTGGGACAGGGGGCTACACTGAAGCTTTCTTT. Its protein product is CASSGTGGYTEAFF.

The CDR3, as DNA: TGTGCCAGCAGCCAGACTAGCGGGGGGTCTCACGAGCAGTTCTTC. Translating it yields CASSQTSGGSHEQFF. J is TRBJ2-1 and V is TRBV7-9; 13 bases agree with TRBD2. This CDR3 spans 15 amino acids. CDR1 is SEHNR and CDR2 is FQNEAQ in the germline V gene (reference sequence). Trimming took 5 bases from V and 10 from J; bases not matched to a gene: 8. The entire variable domain, with the rest obtained from reference TRBV7-9 and TRBJ2-1, is as follows: DTGVSQNPRHKITKRGQNVTFRCDPISEHNRLYWYRQTLGQGPEFLTYFQNEAQLEKSRLLSDRFSAERPKGSFSTLEIQRTEQGDSAMYLCASSQTSGGSHEQFFGPGTRLTVL.

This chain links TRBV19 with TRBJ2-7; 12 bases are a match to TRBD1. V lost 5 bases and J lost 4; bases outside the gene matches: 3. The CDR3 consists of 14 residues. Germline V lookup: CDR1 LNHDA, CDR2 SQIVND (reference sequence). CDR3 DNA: TGTGCCAGTAGTGGGACAGGGGGCGCTTACGAGCAGTACTTC. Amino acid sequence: CASSGTGGAYEQYF.